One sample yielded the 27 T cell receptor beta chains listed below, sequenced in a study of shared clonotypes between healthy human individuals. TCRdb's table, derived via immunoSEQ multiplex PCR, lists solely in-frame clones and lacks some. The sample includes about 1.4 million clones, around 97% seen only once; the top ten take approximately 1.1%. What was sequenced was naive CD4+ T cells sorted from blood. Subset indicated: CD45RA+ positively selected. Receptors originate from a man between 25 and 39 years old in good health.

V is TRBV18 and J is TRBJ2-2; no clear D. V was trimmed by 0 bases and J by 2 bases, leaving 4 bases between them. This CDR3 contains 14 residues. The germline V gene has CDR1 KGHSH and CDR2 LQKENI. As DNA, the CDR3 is TGTGCCAGCTCACCACCGTCTAACACCGGGGAGCTGTTTTTT. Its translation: CASSPPSNTGELFF. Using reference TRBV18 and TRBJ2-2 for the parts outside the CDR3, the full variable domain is NAGVMQNPRHLVRRRGQEARLRCSPMKGHSHVYWYRQLPEEGLKFMVYLQKENIIDESGMPKERFSAEFPKEGPSILRIQQVVRGDSAAYFCASSPPSNTGELFFGEGSRLTVL.

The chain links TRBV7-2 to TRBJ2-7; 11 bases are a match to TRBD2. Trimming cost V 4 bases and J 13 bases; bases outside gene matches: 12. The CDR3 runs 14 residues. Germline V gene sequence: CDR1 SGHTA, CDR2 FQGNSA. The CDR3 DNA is TGTGCCAGCAGCTCAACCGGGACTAGCGGAAGATTATACTTC. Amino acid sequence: CASSSTGTSGRLYF.

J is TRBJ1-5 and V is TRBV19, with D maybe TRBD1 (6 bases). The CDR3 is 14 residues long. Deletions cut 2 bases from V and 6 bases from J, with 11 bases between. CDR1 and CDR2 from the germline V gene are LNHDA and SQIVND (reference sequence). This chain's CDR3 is CASSIPTGFQPQHF. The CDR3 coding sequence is TGTGCCAGTAGTATACCAACAGGGTTTCAGCCCCAGCATTTT.

CDR3 sequence: CASGGRQPYNEQFF. CDR3 DNA sequence: TGTGCCAGTGGCGGGAGGCAACCCTACAATGAGCAGTTCTTC. J is TRBJ2-1 and V is TRBV27; TRBD2 aligns across 8 bases. V was clipped by 9 bases and J by 2 bases; unmatched bases: 6. The CDR3 loop spans 14 amino acids. Germline CDR1 and CDR2: MNHEY and SMNVEV (reference sequence).

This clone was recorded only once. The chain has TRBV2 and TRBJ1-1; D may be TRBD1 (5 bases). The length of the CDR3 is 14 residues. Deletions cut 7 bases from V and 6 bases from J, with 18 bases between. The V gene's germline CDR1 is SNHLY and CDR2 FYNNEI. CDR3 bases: TGTGCCAGCACCCGGGCAGGGCCCCCCGCTGAAGCTTTCTTT. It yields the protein CASTRAGPPAEAFF.

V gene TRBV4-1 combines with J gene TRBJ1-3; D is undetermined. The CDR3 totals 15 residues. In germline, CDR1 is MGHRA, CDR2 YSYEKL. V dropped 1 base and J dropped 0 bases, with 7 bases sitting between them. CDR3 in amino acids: CASSQGVVSGNTIYF. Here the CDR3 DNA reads TGCGCCAGCAGCCAAGGTGTGGTCTCTGGAAACACCATATATTTT.

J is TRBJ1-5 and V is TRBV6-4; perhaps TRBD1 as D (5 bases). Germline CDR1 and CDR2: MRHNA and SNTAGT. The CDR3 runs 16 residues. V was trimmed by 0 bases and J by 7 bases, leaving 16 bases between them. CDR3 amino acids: CASSDSWGKVGQPQHF. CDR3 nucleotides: TGTGCCAGCAGTGACTCGTGGGGGAAGGTAGGCCAGCCCCAGCATTTT.

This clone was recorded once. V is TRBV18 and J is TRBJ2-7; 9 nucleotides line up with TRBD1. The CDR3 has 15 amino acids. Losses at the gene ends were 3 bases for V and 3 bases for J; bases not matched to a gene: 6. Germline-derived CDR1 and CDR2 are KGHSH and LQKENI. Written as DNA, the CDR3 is TGTGCCAGCTCACCGGGACAGGGCCGTTACTACGAGCAGTACTTC. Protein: CASSPGQGRYYEQYF.

For the CDR3, the DNA is TGTGCCAGCAGCCGACAGGGATGGAACACTGAAGCTTTCTTT. Protein sequence: CASSRQGWNTEAFF. This rearrangement joins TRBV5-4 to TRBJ1-1, with TRBD1 identical over 7 bases. The CDR3 is 14 residues long. Trimming removed 4 bases from V and 1 base from J; junction bases left unmatched: 4. CDR1 and CDR2 from the germline V gene are SGHNT and YYREEE (reference sequence).

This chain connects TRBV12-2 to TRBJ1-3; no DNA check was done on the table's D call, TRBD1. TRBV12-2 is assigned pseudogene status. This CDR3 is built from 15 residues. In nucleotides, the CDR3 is TGTGCAAGTCGCAATCTACAGGGGATGGGAAACACCATATATTTT. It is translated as CASRNLQGMGNTIYF.

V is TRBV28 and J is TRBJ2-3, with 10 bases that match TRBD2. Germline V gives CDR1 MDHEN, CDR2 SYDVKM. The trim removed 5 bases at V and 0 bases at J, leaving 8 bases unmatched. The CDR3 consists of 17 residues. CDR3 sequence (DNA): TGTGCCAGCAGTGCTCACACTAGCGGGACAAGCACAGATACGCAGTATTTT. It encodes CASSAHTSGTSTDTQYF. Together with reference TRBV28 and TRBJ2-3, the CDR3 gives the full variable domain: DVKVTQSSRYLVKRTGEKVFLECVQDMDHENMFWYRQDPGLGLRLIYFSYDVKMKEKGDIPEGYSVSREKKERFSLILESASTNQTSMYLCASSAHTSGTSTDTQYFGPGTRLTVL.

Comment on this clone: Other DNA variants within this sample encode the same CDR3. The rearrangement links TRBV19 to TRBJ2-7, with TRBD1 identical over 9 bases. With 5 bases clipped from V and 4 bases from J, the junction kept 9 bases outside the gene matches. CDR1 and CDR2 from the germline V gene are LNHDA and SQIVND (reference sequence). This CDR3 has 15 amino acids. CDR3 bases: TGTGCCAGTAGTCGCTCGGGACAGGGCTTATACGAGCAGTACTTC. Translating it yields CASSRSGQGLYEQYF.

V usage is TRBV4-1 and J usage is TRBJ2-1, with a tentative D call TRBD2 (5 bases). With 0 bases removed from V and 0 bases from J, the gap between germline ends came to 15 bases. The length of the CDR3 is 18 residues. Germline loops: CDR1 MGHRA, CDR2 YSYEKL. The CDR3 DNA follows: TGCGCCAGCAGCCAAGAATTCCCCACTAGTCCCTCCTACAATGAGCAGTTCTTC. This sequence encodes CASSQEFPTSPSYNEQFF.

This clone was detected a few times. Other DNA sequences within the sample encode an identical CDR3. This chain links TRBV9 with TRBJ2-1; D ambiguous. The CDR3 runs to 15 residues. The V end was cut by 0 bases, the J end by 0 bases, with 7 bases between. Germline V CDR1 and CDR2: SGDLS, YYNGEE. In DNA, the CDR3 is TGTGCCAGCAGCGTAGACCCTAGCTCCTACAATGAGCAGTTCTTC. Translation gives CASSVDPSSYNEQFF.

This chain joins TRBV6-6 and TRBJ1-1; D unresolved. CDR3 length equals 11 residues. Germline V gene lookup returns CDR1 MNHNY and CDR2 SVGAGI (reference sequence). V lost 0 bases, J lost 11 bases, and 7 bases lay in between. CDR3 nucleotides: TGTGCCAGCAGTTACTCGGAATTGGCTTTCTTT. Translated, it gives CASSYSELAFF.

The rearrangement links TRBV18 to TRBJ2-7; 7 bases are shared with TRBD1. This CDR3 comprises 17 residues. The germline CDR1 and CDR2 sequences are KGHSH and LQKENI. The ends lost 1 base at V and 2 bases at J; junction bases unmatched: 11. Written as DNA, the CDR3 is TGTGCCAGCTCACCACGGGGTAGGGGGCGCGAAGCCTACGAGCAGTACTTC. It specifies CASSPRGRGREAYEQYF. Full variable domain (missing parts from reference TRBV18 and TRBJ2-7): NAGVMQNPRHLVRRRGQEARLRCSPMKGHSHVYWYRQLPEEGLKFMVYLQKENIIDESGMPKERFSAEFPKEGPSILRIQQVVRGDSAAYFCASSPRGRGREAYEQYFGPGTRLTVT.

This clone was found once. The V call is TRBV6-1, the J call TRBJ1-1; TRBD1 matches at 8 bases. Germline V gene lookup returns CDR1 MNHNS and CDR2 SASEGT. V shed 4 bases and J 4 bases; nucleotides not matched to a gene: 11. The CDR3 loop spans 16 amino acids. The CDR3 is CASSVLQGALGTEAFF. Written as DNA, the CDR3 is TGTGCCAGCAGTGTCCTCCAGGGGGCATTAGGCACTGAAGCTTTCTTT.

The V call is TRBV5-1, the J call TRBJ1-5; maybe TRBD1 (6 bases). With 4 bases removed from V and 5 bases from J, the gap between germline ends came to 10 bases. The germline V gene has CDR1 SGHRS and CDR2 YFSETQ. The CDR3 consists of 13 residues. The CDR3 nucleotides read TGCGCCAGCAGCGAGGACAGACATCAGCCCCAGCATTTT. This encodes CASSEDRHQPQHF.

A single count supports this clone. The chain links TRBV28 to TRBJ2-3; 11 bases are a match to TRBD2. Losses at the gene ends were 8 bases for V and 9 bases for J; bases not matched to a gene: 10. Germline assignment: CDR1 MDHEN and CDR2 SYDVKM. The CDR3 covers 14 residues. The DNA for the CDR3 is TGTGCCAGCTTACTCCTACTAGCGGGAGAAACGCAGTATTTT. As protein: CASLLLLAGETQYF.

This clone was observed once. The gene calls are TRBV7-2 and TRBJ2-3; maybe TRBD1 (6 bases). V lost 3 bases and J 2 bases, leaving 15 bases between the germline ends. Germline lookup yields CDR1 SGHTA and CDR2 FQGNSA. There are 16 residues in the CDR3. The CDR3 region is CASSFGQLQFTDTQYF. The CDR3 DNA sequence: TGTGCCAGCAGCTTTGGACAGCTCCAATTCACAGATACGCAGTATTTT.

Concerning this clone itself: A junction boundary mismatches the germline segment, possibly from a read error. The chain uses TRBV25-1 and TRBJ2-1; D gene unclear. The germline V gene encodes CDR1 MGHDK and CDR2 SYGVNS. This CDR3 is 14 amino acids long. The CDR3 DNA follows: TGTGCCAGCAGTAGGGAACCCACCTACGATGAGCAGTTCTTC. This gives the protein CASSREPTYDEQFF.

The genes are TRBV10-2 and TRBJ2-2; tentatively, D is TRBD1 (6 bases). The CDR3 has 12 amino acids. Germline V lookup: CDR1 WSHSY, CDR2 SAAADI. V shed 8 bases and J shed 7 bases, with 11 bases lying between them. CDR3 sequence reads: CASGRGIGELFF. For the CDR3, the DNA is TGCGCCAGCGGCAGGGGTATCGGGGAGCTGTTTTTT.

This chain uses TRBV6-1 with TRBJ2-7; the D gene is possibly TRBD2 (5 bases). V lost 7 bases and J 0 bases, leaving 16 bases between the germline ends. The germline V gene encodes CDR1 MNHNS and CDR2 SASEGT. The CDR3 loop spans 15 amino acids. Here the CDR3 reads CASISLPAASYEQYF. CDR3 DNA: TGTGCCAGCATCTCTCTACCAGCGGCCTCCTACGAGCAGTACTTC.

The CDR3 bases are TGTGCCAGCAGTGAAGAAGGACTACCCACCTACGAGCAGTACTTC. This gives the protein CASSEEGLPTYEQYF. The chain uses TRBV6-1 and TRBJ2-7; possibly TRBD2 for D (6 bases). Germline CDR1 MNHNS, CDR2 SASEGT. V shed 1 base and J shed 2 bases, with 12 bases lying between them. This CDR3 contains 15 residues.

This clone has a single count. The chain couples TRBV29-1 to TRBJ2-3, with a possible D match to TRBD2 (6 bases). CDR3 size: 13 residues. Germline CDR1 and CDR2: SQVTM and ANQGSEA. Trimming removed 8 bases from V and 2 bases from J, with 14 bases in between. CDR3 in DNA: TGCAGCTGCGCGGGACCACCCACAGATACGCAGTATTTT. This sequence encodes CSCAGPPTDTQYF.

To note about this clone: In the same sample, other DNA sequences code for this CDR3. CDR3 residues: CASSLLAGGELFF. CDR3 DNA: TGTGCCAGCAGCTTACTAGCGGGCGGGGAGCTGTTTTTT. The rearrangement uses TRBV7-6 and TRBJ2-2; TRBD2 aligns across 8 bases. The CDR3 loop spans 13 amino acids. The V gene's germline CDR1 is SGHVS and CDR2 FNYEAQ. V shed 2 bases, J shed 7 bases, and the junction held 0 bases outside the gene matches.

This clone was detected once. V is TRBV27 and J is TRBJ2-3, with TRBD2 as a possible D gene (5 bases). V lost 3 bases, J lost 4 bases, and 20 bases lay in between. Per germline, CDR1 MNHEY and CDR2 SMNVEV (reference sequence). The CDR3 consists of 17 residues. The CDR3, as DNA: TGTGCCAGCAGTTTCCGATTAGACCCTAGCAGAGCAGATACGCAGTATTTT. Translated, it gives CASSFRLDPSRADTQYF.